This T cell receptor (beta chain) was found in a study of a mutant IDH1 vaccine in newly diagnosed glioma. Study in general: The first vaccination came 4-6 weeks after radiotherapy alone, or with temozolomide cycles. Males made up roughly 62% and females about 38% of treated patients, whose mean age was about 40 years. Pretreatment consisted of radiotherapy, temozolomide, or both, with most receiving both.

Deletions cut 2 bases from V and 8 bases from J, with 6 bases between. The CDR3 extends over 12 amino acids. Per the germline V gene, CDR1 is WSHSY and CDR2 is SAAADI. With respect to this clone: Antigen: not known.

The time point: week 35, safety follow-up. Each vaccine dose was 300 ug of mutant IDH1 20-mer peptide, with topical imiquimod. Measured with immunoSEQ multiplex PCR; TCRdb has only the in-frame clones, and not every one. The data show approximately 41,000 clones, approximately 90% seen once. Material: PBMCs, obtained from a glioma patient whose treatment included an IDH1 peptide vaccine. This chain links TRBV10-2 with TRBJ1-4, with D unclear. The source is a man in his forties or fifties with glioma. CDR3 nucleotide sequence: TGCGCCAGCAGTGAGAACTTCGAAAAACTGTTTTTT. Translation gives CASSENFEKLFF.